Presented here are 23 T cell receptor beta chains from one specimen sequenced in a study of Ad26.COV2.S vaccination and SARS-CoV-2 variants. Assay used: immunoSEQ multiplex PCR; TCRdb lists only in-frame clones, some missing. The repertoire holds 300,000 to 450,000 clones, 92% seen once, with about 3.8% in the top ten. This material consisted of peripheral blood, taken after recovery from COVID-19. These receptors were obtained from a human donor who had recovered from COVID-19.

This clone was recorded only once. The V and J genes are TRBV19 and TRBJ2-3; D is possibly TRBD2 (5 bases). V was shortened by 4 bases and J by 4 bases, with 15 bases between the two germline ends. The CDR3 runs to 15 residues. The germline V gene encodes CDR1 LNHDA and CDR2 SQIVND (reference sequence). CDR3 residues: CASSKPRTVPDTQYF. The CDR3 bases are TGTGCCAGTAGTAAACCGAGGACTGTTCCAGATACGCAGTATTTT.

As DNA, the CDR3 is TGTGCTAGTGGTTTGGTCGACAGGGGCGACACTGAAGCTTTCTTT. Translation gives CASGLVDRGDTEAFF. The chain uses TRBV12-5 and TRBJ1-1; 8 nucleotides agree with TRBD1. This CDR3 spans 15 amino acids. Germline lookup yields CDR1 LGHNT and CDR2 FRNRAP. With 0 bases clipped from V and 3 bases from J, the junction kept 3 bases outside the gene matches.

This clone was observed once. The CDR3: CASRDSGQNTEAFF. The DNA of the CDR3 is TGTGCCAGCAGGGATTCGGGGCAAAACACTGAAGCTTTCTTT. The chain uses TRBV6-6 and TRBJ1-1; D perhaps matches TRBD1 (5 bases). V was pared by 6 bases and J by 2 bases, with 13 bases between. Germline loops: CDR1 MNHNY, CDR2 SVGAGI (reference sequence). CDR3 length: 14 amino acids.

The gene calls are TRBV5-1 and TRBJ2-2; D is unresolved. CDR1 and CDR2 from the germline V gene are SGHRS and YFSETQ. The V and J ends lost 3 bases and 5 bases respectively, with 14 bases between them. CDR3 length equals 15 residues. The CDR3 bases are TGCGCCAGCAGCTCCCAACCGGGCCAGACCGGGGAGCTGTTTTTT. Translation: CASSSQPGQTGELFF. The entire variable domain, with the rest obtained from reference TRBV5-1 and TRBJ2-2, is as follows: KAGVTQTPRYLIKTRGQQVTLSCSPISGHRSVSWYQQTPGQGLQFLFEYFSETQRNKGNFPGRFSGRQFSNSRSEMNVSTLELGDSALYLCASSSQPGQTGELFFGEGSRLTVL.

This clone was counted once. CDR3 in amino acids: CASSELGRGSGNTIYF. The CDR3 nucleotides read TGTGCCAGCAGTGAATTAGGCAGGGGATCCGGAAACACCATATATTTT. The chain links TRBV25-1 to TRBJ1-3, with D possibly being TRBD1 (6 bases). The CDR3 consists of 16 residues. Germline V gene data show CDR1 as MGHDK and CDR2 as SYGVNS. V dropped 1 base and J dropped 4 bases, with 14 bases sitting between them.

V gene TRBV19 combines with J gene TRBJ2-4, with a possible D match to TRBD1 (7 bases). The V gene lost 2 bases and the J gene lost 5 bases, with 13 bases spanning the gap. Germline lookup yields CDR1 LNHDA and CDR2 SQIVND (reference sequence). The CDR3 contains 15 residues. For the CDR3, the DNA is TGTGCCAGTAGTATATGGAGGGGGCATGAAAACATTCAGTACTTC. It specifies CASSIWRGHENIQYF.

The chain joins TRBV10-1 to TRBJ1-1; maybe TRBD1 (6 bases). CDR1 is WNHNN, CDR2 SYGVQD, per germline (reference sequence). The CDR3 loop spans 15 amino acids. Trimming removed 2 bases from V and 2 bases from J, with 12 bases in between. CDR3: CASSEARGANTEAFF. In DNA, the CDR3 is TGCGCCAGCAGTGAGGCACGGGGGGCCAACACTGAAGCTTTCTTT.

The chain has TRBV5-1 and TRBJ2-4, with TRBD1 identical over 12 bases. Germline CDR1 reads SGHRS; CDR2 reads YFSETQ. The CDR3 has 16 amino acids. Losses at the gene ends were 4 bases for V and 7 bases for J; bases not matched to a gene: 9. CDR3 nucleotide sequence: TGCGCCAGCAGCCCGCGGGGACAGGGGGCGAAGAACATTCAGTACTTC. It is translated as CASSPRGQGAKNIQYF.

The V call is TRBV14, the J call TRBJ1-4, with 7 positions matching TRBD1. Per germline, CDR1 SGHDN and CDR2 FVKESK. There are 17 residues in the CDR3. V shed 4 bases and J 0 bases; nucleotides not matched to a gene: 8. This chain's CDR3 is CASSRRDSSATNEKLFF. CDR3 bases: TGTGCCAGCAGCCGTAGGGACAGCTCTGCAACTAATGAAAAACTGTTTTTT.

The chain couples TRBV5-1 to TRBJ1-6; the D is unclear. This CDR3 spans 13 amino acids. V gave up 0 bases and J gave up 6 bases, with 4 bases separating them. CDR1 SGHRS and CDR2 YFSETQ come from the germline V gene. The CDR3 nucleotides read TGCGCCAGCAGCTTGGATCTTAATTCACCCCTCCACTTT. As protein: CASSLDLNSPLHF.

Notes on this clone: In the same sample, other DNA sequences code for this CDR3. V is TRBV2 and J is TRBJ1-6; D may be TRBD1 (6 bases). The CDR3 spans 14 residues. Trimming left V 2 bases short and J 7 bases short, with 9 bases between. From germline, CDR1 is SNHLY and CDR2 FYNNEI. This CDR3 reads CASSESRGNSPLHF. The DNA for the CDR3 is TGTGCCAGCAGTGAATCCAGGGGCAATTCACCCCTCCACTTT.

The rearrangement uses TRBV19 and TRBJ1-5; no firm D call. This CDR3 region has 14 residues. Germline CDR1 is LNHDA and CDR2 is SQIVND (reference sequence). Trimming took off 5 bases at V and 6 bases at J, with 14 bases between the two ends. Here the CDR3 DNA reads TGTGCCAGTAGTTTTTTAGGTCTTATTCAGCCCCAGCATTTT. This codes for CASSFLGLIQPQHF.

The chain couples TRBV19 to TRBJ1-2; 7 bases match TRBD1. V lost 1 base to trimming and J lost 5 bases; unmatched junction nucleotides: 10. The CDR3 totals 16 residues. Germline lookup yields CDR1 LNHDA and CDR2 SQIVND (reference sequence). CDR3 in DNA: TGTGCCAGTAGTATAGGGGCCTCGGGACAGCTATATGGCTACACCTTC. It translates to CASSIGASGQLYGYTF.

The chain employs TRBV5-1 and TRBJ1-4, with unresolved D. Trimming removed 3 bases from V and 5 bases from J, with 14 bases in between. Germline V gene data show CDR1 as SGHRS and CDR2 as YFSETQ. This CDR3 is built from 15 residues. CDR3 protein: CASSSLGRINEKLFF. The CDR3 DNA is TGCGCCAGCAGCTCCCTCGGAAGGATCAATGAAAAACTGTTTTTT.

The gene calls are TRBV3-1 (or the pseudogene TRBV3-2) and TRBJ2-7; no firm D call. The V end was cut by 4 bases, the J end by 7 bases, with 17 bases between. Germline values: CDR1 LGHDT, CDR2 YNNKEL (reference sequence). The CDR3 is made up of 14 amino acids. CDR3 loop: CASSLRRWAREQYF. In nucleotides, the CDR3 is TGTGCCAGCAGCCTTAGGCGATGGGCGAGGGAGCAGTACTTC.

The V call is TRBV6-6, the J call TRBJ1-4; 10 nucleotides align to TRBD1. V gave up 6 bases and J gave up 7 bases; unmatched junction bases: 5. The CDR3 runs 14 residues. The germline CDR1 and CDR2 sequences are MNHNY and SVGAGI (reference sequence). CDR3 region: CASRLDRGVEKLFF. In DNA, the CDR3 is TGTGCCAGCAGGTTGGACAGGGGGGTTGAAAAACTGTTTTTT.

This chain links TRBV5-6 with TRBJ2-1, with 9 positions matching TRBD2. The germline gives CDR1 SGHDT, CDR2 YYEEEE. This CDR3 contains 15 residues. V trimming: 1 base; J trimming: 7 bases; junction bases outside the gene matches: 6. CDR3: CASSLMLAGWNEQFF. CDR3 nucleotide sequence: TGTGCCAGCAGCTTGATGCTAGCGGGGTGGAATGAGCAGTTCTTC.

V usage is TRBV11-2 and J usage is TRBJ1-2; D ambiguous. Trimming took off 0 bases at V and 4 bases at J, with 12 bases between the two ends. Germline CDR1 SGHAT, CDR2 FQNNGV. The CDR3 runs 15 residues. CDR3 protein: CASSLDIGSSYGYTF. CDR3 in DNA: TGTGCCAGCAGCTTAGATATAGGCTCCAGCTATGGCTACACCTTC.

CDR3 loop: CASSFNLSTGSYEQYF. CDR3 bases: TGTGCCAGCAGCTTCAACCTTTCGACAGGATCCTACGAGCAGTACTTC. This chain joins TRBV7-8 and TRBJ2-7, with D possibly TRBD1 on 6 matching bases. V lost 3 bases to trimming and J lost 1 base, with 16 bases between them. The CDR3 is made up of 16 amino acids. Germline V gene sequence: CDR1 SGHVS, CDR2 FQNEAQ.

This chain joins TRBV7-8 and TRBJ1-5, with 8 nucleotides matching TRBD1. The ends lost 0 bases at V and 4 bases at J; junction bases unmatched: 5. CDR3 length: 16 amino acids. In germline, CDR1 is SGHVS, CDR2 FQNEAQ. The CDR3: CASSLARDRNNQPQHF. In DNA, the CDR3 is TGTGCCAGCAGCTTAGCACGGGACAGGAATAATCAGCCCCAGCATTTT. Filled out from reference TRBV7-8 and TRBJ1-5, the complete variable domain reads GAGVSQSPRYKVAKRGQDVALRCDPISGHVSLFWYQQALGQGPEFLTYFQNEAQLDKSGLPSDRFFAERPEGSVSTLKIQRTQQEDSAVYLCASSLARDRNNQPQHFGDGTRLSIL.

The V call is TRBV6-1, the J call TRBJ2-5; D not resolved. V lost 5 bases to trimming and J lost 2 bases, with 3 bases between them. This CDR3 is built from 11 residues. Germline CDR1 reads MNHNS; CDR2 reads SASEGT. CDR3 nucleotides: TGTGCCAGCAGTTCGCAAGAGACCCAGTACTTC. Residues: CASSSQETQYF.

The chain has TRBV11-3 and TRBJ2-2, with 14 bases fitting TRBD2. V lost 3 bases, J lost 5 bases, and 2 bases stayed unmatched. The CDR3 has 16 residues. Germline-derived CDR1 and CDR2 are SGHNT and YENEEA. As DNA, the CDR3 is TGTGCCAGCAGCTTCGGGACTAGCGGGGGAACCGGGGAGCTGTTTTTT. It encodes CASSFGTSGGTGELFF.

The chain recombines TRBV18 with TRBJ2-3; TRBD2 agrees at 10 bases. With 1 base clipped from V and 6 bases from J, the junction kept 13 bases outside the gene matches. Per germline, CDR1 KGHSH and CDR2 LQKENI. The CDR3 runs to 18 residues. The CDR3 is CASSPLSRAGGFTDTQYF. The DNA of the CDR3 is TGTGCCAGCTCACCACTATCCCGAGCGGGGGGGTTTACGGATACGCAGTATTTT. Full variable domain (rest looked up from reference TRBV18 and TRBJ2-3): NAGVMQNPRHLVRRRGQEARLRCSPMKGHSHVYWYRQLPEEGLKFMVYLQKENIIDESGMPKERFSAEFPKEGPSILRIQQVVRGDSAAYFCASSPLSRAGGFTDTQYFGPGTRLTVL.